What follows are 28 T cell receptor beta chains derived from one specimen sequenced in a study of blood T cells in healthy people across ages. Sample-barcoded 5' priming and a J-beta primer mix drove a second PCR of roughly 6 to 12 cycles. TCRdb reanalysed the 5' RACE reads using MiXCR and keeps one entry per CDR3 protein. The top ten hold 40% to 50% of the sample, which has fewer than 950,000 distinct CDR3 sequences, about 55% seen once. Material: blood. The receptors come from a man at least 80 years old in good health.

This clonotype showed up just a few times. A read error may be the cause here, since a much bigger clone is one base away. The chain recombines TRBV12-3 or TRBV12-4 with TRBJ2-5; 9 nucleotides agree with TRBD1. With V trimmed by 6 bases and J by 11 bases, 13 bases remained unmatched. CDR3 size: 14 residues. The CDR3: CASRGTGISNEQYF. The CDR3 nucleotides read TGTGCCAGCAGGGGGACAGGGATTAGCAATGAGCAGTACTTC.

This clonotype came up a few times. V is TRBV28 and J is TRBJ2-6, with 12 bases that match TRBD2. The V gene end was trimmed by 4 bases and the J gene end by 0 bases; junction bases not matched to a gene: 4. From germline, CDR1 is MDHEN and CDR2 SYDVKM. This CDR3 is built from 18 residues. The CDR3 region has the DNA TGTGCCAGCAGTTCTAGACTAGCGGGAGACTCTGGGGCCAACGTCCTGACTTTC. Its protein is CASSSRLAGDSGANVLTF.

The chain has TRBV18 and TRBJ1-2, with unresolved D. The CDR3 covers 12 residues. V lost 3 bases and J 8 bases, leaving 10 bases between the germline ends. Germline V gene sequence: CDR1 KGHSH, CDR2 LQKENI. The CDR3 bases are TGTGCCAGCTCACCGCAGATGATGGGCTACACCTTC. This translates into CASSPQMMGYTF.

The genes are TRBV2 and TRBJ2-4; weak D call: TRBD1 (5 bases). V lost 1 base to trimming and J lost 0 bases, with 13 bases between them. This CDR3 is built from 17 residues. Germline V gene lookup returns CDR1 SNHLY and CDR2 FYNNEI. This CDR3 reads CASSEEDRALAKNIQYF. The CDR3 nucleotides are TGTGCCAGCAGTGAAGAAGACAGAGCCCTAGCCAAAAACATTCAGTACTTC.

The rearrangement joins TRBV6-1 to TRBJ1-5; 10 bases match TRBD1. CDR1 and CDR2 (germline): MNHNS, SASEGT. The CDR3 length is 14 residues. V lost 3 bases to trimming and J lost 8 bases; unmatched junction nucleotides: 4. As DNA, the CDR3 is TGTGCCAGCAGTGAGACAGGGGGCGACAAGCCCCAGCATTTT. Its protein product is CASSETGGDKPQHF.

CDR3 residues: CSARDRFWAGGSYNEQFF. CDR3 sequence (DNA): TGCAGTGCTAGAGATAGGTTCTGGGCGGGAGGGTCCTACAATGAGCAGTTCTTC. The rearrangement uses TRBV20-1 and TRBJ2-1; 9 positions agree with TRBD2. The CDR3 covers 18 residues. CDR1 DFQATT and CDR2 SNEGSKA come from the germline V gene (reference sequence). V lost 0 bases to trimming and J lost 1 base; unmatched junction nucleotides: 10.

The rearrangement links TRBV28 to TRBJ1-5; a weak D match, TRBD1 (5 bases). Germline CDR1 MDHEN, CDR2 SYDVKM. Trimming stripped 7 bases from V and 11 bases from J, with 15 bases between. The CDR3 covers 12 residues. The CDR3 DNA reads TGTGCCAGCAACGTGGGACGGGAGACCCAGCATTTT. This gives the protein CASNVGRETQHF. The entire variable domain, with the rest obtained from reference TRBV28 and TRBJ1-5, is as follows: DVKVTQSSRYLVKRTGEKVFLECVQDMDHENMFWYRQDPGLGLRLIYFSYDVKMKEKGDIPEGYSVSREKKERFSLILESASTNQTSMYLCASNVGRETQHFGDGTRLSIL.

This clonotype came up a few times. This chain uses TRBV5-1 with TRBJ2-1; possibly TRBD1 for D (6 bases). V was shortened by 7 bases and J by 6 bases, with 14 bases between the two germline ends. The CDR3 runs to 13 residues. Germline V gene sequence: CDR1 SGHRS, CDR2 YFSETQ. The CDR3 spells CASSAGQRNEQFF. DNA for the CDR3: TGCGCCAGCTCGGCTGGACAGCGCAATGAGCAGTTCTTC.

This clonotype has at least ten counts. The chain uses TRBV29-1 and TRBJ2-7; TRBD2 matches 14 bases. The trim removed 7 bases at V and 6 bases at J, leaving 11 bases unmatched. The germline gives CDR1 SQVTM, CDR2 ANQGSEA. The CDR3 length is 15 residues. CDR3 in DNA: TGCAGCGCCCAGGGACTAGCGGGAGAGGAATGCGAGCAGTACTTC. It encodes CSAQGLAGEECEQYF.

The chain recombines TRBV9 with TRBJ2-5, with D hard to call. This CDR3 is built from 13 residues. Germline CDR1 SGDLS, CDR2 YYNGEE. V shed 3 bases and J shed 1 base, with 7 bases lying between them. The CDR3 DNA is TGTGCCAGCAGCGGTAGCATCCAAGAGACCCAGTACTTC. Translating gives CASSGSIQETQYF.

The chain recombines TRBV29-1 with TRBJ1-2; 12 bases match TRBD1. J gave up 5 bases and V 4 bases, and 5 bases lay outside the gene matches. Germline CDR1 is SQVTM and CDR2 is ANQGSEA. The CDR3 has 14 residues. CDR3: CSVVGTGGSYGYTF. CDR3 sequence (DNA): TGCAGCGTTGTGGGGACAGGGGGCAGTTATGGCTACACCTTC. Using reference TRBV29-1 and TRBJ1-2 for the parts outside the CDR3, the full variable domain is SAVISQKPSRDICQRGTSLTIQCQVDSQVTMMFWYRQQPGQSLTLIATANQGSEATYESGFVIDKFPISRPNLTFSTLTVSNMSPEDSSIYLCSVVGTGGSYGYTFGSGTRLTVV.

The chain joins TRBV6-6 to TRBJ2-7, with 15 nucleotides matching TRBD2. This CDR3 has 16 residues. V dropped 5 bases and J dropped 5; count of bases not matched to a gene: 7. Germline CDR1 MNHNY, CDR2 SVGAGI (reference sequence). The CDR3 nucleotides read TGTGCCAGCAGTGGTCGGACTAGCGGGAGGGCTCACGAGCAGTACTTC. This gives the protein CASSGRTSGRAHEQYF.

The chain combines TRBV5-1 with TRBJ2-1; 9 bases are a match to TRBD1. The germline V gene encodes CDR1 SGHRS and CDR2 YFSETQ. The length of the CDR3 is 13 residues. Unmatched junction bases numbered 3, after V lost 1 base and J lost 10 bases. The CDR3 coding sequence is TGCGCCAGCAGCTTGCCACAGGGGGCAGAGCAGTTCTTC. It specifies CASSLPQGAEQFF.

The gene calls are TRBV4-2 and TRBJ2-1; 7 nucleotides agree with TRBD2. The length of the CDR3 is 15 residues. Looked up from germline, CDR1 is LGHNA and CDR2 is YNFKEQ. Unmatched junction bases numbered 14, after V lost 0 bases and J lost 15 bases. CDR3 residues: CASSQESSRAGVRFF. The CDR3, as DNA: TGTGCCAGCAGCCAAGAATCCTCCCGGGCGGGAGTACGGTTCTTC.

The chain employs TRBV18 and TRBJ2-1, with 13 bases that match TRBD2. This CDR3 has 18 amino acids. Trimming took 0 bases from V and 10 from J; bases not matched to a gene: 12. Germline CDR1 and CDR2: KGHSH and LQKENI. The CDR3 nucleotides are TGTGCCAGCTCACCACCGACTAGCGGGAGGATTTCTTCGTGGGAGCAGTTCTTC. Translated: CASSPPTSGRISSWEQFF.

The CDR3 sequence: CASSPGTGVTEAFF. The CDR3 nucleotides read TGTGCCAGCAGCCCCGGCACAGGGGTCACTGAAGCTTTCTTT. This rearrangement joins TRBV7-6 to TRBJ1-1, with 7 positions matching TRBD1. Germline CDR1 and CDR2: SGHVS and FNYEAQ. V shed 5 bases, J shed 4 bases, and the junction held 7 bases outside the gene matches. CDR3 length: 14 residues.

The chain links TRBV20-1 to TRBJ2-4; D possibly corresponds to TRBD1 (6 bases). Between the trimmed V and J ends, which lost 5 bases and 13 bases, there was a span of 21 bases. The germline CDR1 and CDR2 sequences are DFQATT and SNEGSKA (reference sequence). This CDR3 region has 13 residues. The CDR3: CSAPGDTLGEQYF. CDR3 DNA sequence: TGCAGTGCTCCAGGGGACACCTTGGGGGAGCAGTACTTC.

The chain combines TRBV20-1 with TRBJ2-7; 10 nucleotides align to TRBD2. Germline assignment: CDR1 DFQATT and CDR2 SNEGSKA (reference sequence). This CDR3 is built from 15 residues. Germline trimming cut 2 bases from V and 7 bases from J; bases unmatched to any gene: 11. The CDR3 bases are TGCAGTGCTAGACGGTCAGCGGGAGGGAACAATGAGCAGTACTTC. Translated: CSARRSAGGNNEQYF.

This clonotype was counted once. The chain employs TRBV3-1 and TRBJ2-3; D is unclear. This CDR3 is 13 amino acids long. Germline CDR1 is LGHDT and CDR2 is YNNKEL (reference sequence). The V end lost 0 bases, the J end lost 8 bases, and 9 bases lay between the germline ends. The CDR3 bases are TGTGCCAGCAGCCAAGACAGATGGGGTACGCAGTATTTT. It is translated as CASSQDRWGTQYF.

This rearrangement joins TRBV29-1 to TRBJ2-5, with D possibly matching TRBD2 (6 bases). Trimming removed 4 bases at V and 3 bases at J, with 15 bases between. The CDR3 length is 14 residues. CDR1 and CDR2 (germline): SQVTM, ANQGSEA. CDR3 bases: TGCAGCGTTGGGCGGGGACTCCAAAAAGAGACCCAGTACTTC. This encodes CSVGRGLQKETQYF.

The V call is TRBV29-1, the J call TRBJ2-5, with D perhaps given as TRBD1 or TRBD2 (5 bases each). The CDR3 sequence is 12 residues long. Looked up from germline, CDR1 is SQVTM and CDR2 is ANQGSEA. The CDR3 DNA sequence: TGCACTTACACCCCCGGGGACGAGACCCAGTACTTC. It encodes CTYTPGDETQYF.

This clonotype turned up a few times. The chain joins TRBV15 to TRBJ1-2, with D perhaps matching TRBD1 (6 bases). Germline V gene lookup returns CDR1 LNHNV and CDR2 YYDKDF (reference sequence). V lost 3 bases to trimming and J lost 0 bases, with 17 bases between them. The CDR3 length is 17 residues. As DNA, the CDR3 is TGTGCCACCAGCAGGGGGAAAGGGGGATTCTCTAACTATGGCTACACCTTC. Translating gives CATSRGKGGFSNYGYTF.

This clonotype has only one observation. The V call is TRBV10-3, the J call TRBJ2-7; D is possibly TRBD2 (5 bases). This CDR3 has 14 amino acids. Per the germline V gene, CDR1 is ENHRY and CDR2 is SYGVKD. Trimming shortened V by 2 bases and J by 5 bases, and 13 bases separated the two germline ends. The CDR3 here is CAISERLAGDEQYF. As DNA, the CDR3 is TGTGCCATCAGTGAGAGGTTGGCGGGCGACGAGCAGTACTTC.

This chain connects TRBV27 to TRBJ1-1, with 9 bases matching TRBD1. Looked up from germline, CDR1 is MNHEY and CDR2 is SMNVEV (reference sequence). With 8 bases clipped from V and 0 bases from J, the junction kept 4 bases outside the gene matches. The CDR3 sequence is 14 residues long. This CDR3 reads CASGTGRMNTEAFF. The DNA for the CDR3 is TGTGCCAGCGGGACAGGGCGGATGAACACTGAAGCTTTCTTT.

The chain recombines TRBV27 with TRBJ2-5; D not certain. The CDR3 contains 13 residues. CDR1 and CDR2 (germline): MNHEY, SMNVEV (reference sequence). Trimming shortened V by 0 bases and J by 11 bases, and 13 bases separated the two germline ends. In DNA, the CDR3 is TGTGCCAGCAGTTTATCGTGGTCAGTGGAGCAGTACTTC. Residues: CASSLSWSVEQYF.

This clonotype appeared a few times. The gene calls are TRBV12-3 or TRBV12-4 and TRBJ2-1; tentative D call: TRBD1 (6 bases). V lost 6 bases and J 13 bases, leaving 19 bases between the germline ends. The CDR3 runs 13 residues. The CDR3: CASSAQRGGSQFF. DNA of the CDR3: TGTGCCAGCAGCGCGCAAAGAGGGGGATCCCAGTTCTTC.

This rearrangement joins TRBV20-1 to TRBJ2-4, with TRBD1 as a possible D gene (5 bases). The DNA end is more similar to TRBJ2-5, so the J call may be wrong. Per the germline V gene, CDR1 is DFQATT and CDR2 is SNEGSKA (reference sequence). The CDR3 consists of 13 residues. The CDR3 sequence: CSARGGSQETQYF. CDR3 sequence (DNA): TGCAGTGCTAGAGGGGGCAGTCAAGAGACCCAGTACTTC.

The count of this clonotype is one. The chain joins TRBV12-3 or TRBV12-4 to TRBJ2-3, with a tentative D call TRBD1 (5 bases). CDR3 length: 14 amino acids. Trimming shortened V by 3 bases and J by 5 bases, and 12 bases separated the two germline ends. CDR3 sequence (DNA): TGTGCCAGCAGTTTTTTTCAGGGTGTAGATACGCAGTATTTT. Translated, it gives CASSFFQGVDTQYF.